The 17 T cell receptor beta chains listed next were all sequenced from one sample in a study of blood T cells in healthy people across ages. Together with a sample-barcoded 5' primer, a J-beta primer mix was included in a second PCR lasting roughly 6 to 12 cycles. TCRdb itself ran the 5' RACE reads through MiXCR, one entry per CDR3 protein. This repertoire shows about 1.1 million distinct CDR3 sequences, 35% to 40% found once; its top ten account for roughly 13%. What was sequenced was blood. The receptors derive from a man between 18 and 35 years old in good health.

This clonotype was recorded a few times. The chain uses TRBV12-3 or TRBV12-4 and TRBJ2-1; D is unresolved. V lost 3 bases, J lost 7 bases, and 7 bases lay in between. CDR3 length equals 12 residues. The CDR3 DNA is TGTGCCAGCAGTTTTGGGGTAAATGAGCAGTTCTTC. It encodes CASSFGVNEQFF.

There are a few counts of this clonotype. The chain has TRBV12-3 or TRBV12-4 and TRBJ1-1, with no clear D. The CDR3 consists of 12 residues. The V and J ends lost 0 bases and 6 bases respectively, with 5 bases between them. DNA for the CDR3: TGTGCCAGCAGTTTAGCGTCCCCTGAAGCTTTCTTT. Translation: CASSLASPEAFF.

This clonotype was observed at least ten times. The gene calls are TRBV6-5 and TRBJ2-3; TRBD2 agrees at 13 bases. Unmatched junction bases numbered 6, after V lost 6 bases and J lost 3 bases. CDR3 size: 16 residues. Germline loops: CDR1 MNHEY, CDR2 SVGAGI. CDR3 sequence reads: CASRGLAGLRTDTQYF. The CDR3 nucleotides are TGTGCCAGCAGGGGACTAGCGGGGTTGAGAACAGATACGCAGTATTTT.

This clonotype was detected only a few times. The rearrangement uses TRBV6-5 and TRBJ2-5, with D unclear. Germline V gene sequence: CDR1 MNHEY, CDR2 SVGAGI. This CDR3 contains 11 residues. V lost 8 bases and J lost 11, with 15 bases in between. The CDR3 nucleotides read TGTGCCAGCTCGACCTCCCGTGAGCAGTACTTC. It codes for CASSTSREQYF.

Only one count was recorded for this clonotype. The CDR3 here is CASSNGPNNEQFF. In DNA form, the CDR3 reads TGTGCCAGCAGTAATGGACCGAACAATGAGCAGTTCTTC. The V call is TRBV6-5, the J call TRBJ2-1, with D unclear. The germline V and J ends were trimmed by 5 bases and 5 bases, with 10 bases remaining between them. CDR1 and CDR2 (germline): MNHEY, SVGAGI. The CDR3 has 13 residues.

This sequence joins TRBV6-1 and TRBJ1-2; D may be TRBD1 (5 bases). The ends were cut back, 5 bases at V and 6 bases at J, with 16 bases in the middle. Germline V CDR1 and CDR2: MNHNS, SASEGT. The CDR3 spans 14 residues. Here the CDR3 DNA reads TGTGCCAGCAGTCCGGGACCAAAGTTGGATGGCTACACCTTC. Its protein is CASSPGPKLDGYTF.

The genes are TRBV9 and TRBJ1-5, with no clear D. Germline V gene lookup returns CDR1 SGDLS and CDR2 YYNGEE. The CDR3 sequence is 14 residues long. V lost 0 bases to trimming and J lost 3 bases, with 7 bases between them. The CDR3 loop reads CASSVGTPNQPQHF. CDR3 nucleotide sequence: TGTGCCAGCAGCGTAGGGACCCCCAATCAGCCCCAGCATTTT.

The V call is TRBV7-2, the J call TRBJ2-2, with D tentatively TRBD1 (6 bases). Trimming took 4 bases from V and 6 from J, leaving 12 bases between them. The CDR3 is 14 residues long. The germline gives CDR1 SGHTA, CDR2 FQGNSA. CDR3 loop: CASSSQYRAGELFF. The CDR3 nucleotides read TGTGCCAGCAGCTCCCAGTACAGGGCCGGGGAGCTGTTTTTT. Using reference TRBV7-2 and TRBJ2-2 for the parts outside the CDR3, the full variable domain is GAGVSQSPSNKVTEKGKDVELRCDPISGHTALYWYRQSLGQGLEFLIYFQGNSAPDKSGLPSDRFSAERTGGSVSTLTIQRTQQEDSAVYLCASSSQYRAGELFFGEGSRLTVL.

This clonotype was recorded once. At one of its ends the junction is not consistent with the germline gene, which may arise from a read error. This chain uses TRBV13 with TRBJ1-2; TRBD1 matches 8 bases. The CDR3 is 16 amino acids. CDR1 is PRHDT and CDR2 is FYEKMQ in the germline V gene (reference sequence). CDR3 nucleotide sequence: TGTGCCGGCAGCTTAAGGGACAGGCAGGAAAACTATGGCTACACCTTC. Its protein is CAGSLRDRQENYGYTF.

In its sample, this clonotype was seen a few times. The chain uses TRBV10-3 and TRBJ1-4, with 7 bases fitting TRBD1. The CDR3 covers 13 residues. In germline, CDR1 is ENHRY, CDR2 SYGVKD. Germline trimming cut 4 bases from V and 8 bases from J; bases unmatched to any gene: 4. This CDR3 reads CAISGQGQEKLFF. The CDR3, as DNA: TGTGCCATCAGTGGACAGGGCCAAGAAAAACTGTTTTTT.

V is TRBV4-3 and J is TRBJ1-1; a weak D match, TRBD1 (5 bases). Germline V gives CDR1 LGHNA, CDR2 YSLEER. This CDR3 region has 12 residues. The V and J ends lost 3 bases and 6 bases respectively, with 8 bases between them. The chain's CDR3 is CASSQGDAEAFF. The CDR3 coding sequence is TGCGCCAGCAGCCAGGGGGACGCTGAAGCTTTCTTT.

The V and J genes are TRBV29-1 and TRBJ2-7, with 7 bases fitting TRBD1. V shed 6 bases and J 1 base; nucleotides not matched to a gene: 6. From germline, CDR1 is SQVTM and CDR2 ANQGSEA. The CDR3 is 13 residues long. The CDR3 coding sequence is TGCAGCGTAACTGGACAGGAATCCTACGAGCAGTACTTC. Translated: CSVTGQESYEQYF.

The J gene is TRBJ2-7, the V gene TRBV7-2; D is unclear. Trimming left V 4 bases short and J 7 bases short, with 14 bases between. The germline CDR1 and CDR2 sequences are SGHTA and FQGNSA. The CDR3 is 13 residues long. The CDR3 bases are TGTGCCAGCAGCTCCCCTCTCGTGAGGGAGCAGTACTTC. Its translation: CASSSPLVREQYF. Using reference TRBV7-2 and TRBJ2-7 for the parts outside the CDR3, the full variable domain is GAGVSQSPSNKVTEKGKDVELRCDPISGHTALYWYRQSLGQGLEFLIYFQGNSAPDKSGLPSDRFSAERTGGSVSTLTIQRTQQEDSAVYLCASSSPLVREQYFGPGTRLTVT.

V gene TRBV5-1 combines with J gene TRBJ2-2; D perhaps matches TRBD1 (5 bases). The germline V and J ends were trimmed by 5 bases and 1 base, with 9 bases remaining between them. Germline V gives CDR1 SGHRS, CDR2 YFSETQ. The CDR3 contains 14 residues. This chain's CDR3 is CASSPGKNTGELFF. CDR3 coding DNA: TGCGCCAGCAGTCCAGGGAAGAACACCGGGGAGCTGTTTTTT.

The chain uses TRBV5-1 and TRBJ2-3; D is undetermined. This CDR3 contains 15 residues. Deletions cut 0 bases from V and 2 bases from J, with 10 bases between. The germline CDR1 and CDR2 sequences are SGHRS and YFSETQ. The CDR3 loop is CASSLAASFTDTQYF. The CDR3 nucleotides read TGCGCCAGCAGCTTGGCAGCGAGCTTCACAGATACGCAGTATTTT.

CDR3 in amino acids: CASTRKGGGGNTEAFF. CDR3 DNA: TGTGCCAGCACTCGTAAGGGGGGCGGGGGAAACACTGAAGCTTTCTTT. The V call is TRBV12-3 or TRBV12-4, the J call TRBJ1-1, with D maybe TRBD1 (6 bases). CDR3 size: 16 residues. Trimming shortened V by 7 bases and J by 2 bases, and 20 bases separated the two germline ends.

This chain links TRBV28 with TRBJ2-1; 8 nucleotides match TRBD2. This CDR3 region has 12 residues. Germline V gene sequence: CDR1 MDHEN, CDR2 SYDVKM. V was clipped by 11 bases and J by 15 bases; unmatched bases: 15. Written as DNA, the CDR3 is TGTGCCGGATCACCGGGACTAGAGAGTTTGTTCTTC. Translating it yields CAGSPGLESLFF.